This T cell receptor beta chain was obtained from a study of shared clonotypes between healthy human individuals. The data were produced by immunoSEQ multiplex PCR, yet TCRdb's version contains in-frame clones alone and is incomplete. The data contain 950,000 to 1,100,000 clones, about 84% of them seen just once; the ten biggest clones take up 0.61%. With V trimmed by 0 bases and J by 2 bases, 5 bases remained unmatched. The CDR3 is 16 amino acids. CDR1 is MGHRA, CDR2 YSYEKL, per germline. The sequenced sample consisted of memory CD4+ T cells from PBMCs. As for subset: CD45RA-negative fraction. The chain carries TRBV4-1 and TRBJ2-7; 9 bases agree with TRBD1. The source of this sequence is a young man in good health. Some clones in this sample may be carry-over from other donors' samples. In DNA, the CDR3 is TGCGCCAGCAGCCAAGATGAGAGACAGGGGGCCTACGAGCAGTACTTC. Its protein is CASSQDERQGAYEQYF.